Reported below is one T cell receptor (beta chain). The antigen is undetermined. Assay: immunoSEQ multiplex PCR; the TCRdb copy retains only in-frame clones and omits some. This table holds approximately 40,000 clones, less than 85% found once. This entry is derived from a study of OX40 agonist ivuxolimab in advanced cancers. Overall study context: Patients in dose escalation had liver, melanoma, kidney or head and neck cancers. Partial responses were achieved by three patients, one with hepatocellular carcinoma and two with cutaneous melanoma. General observations from the study: CD4+ and CD8+ blood T cells expanded clonally by week 6 at 0.1 to 3.0 mg/kg.

V lost 4 bases and J 2 bases, leaving 21 bases between the germline ends. Germline V gene sequence: CDR1 PRHDT, CDR2 FYEKMQ (reference sequence). The CDR3 runs to 18 residues. This clonotype was sampled from an adult with an advanced solid tumor such as melanoma, head and neck, liver or kidney cancer. Sequenced material: CD4+ or CD8+ T cells sorted from blood, taken in a trial of the OX40 agonist ivuxolimab. This rearrangement joins TRBV13 to TRBJ1-3; weak D call: TRBD1 (5 bases). This chain's CDR3 is CASSYSLSLQVAGNTIYF. The CDR3 nucleotides read TGTGCCAGCAGCTACTCTCTGAGCCTACAGGTTGCTGGAAACACCATATATTTT.